What follows are 20 T cell receptor beta chains derived from one specimen sequenced in a study of T cells in Graves' hyperthyroidism and ophthalmopathy. Regions amplified from RNA transcripts were the TCR beta CDR3 regions. HTBI primers were used for first-round RT-PCR of the TCR CDR3. TCRdb analysed the multiplex PCR reads with MiXCR anew, one entry per CDR3 protein. The sample has about 640,000 distinct CDR3 sequences; less than 25% are singletons. The source material was blood. The receptors originated from a man aged 25 to 40 with Graves' ophthalmopathy.

In its sample, this clonotype was seen many times. This chain links TRBV30 with TRBJ1-5; D call uncertain. The CDR3 runs to 12 residues. V was clipped by 3 bases and J by 5 bases, with 8 bases between them. Germline V gene lookup returns CDR1 GTSNPN and CDR2 SVGIG (reference sequence). CDR3 coding DNA: TGTGCCTGGAGAAGGGAGGATCAGCCCCAGCATTTT. Its translation is CAWRREDQPQHF.

The sample holds a few counts of this clonotype. The genes are TRBV25-1 and TRBJ1-6; perhaps TRBD1 as D (6 bases). The CDR3 is 13 residues long. The germline gives CDR1 MGHDK, CDR2 SYGVNS. The ends were cut back, 8 bases at V and 7 bases at J, with 12 bases in the middle. The DNA of the CDR3 is TGTGCCAGCGGGGGGCAGTGGAATTCACCCCTCCACTTT. Its protein is CASGGQWNSPLHF.

There are a few counts of this clonotype. J is TRBJ2-2 and V is TRBV20-1; tentatively, D is TRBD2 (6 bases). The CDR3 totals 16 residues. In germline, CDR1 is DFQATT, CDR2 SNEGSKA (reference sequence). V lost 5 bases and J lost 0, with 16 bases in between. The DNA for the CDR3 is TGCAGTGCTGCCGGGACTGGCGGGACGAACACCGGGGAGCTGTTTTTT. The encoded protein is CSAAGTGGTNTGELFF.

The gene calls are TRBV7-2 and TRBJ2-7; D not certain. Germline-derived CDR1 and CDR2 are SGHTA and FQGNSA. The CDR3 sequence is 16 residues long. V was clipped by 4 bases and J by 2 bases, with 18 bases between them. DNA of the CDR3: TGTGCCAGCAGCTCCCGTCCCTATACGCCCACCTACGAGCAGTACTTC. It specifies CASSSRPYTPTYEQYF. Full variable domain (rest looked up from reference TRBV7-2 and TRBJ2-7): GAGVSQSPSNKVTEKGKDVELRCDPISGHTALYWYRQSLGQGLEFLIYFQGNSAPDKSGLPSDRFSAERTGGSVSTLTIQRTQQEDSAVYLCASSSRPYTPTYEQYFGPGTRLTVT.

There are a few counts of this clonotype. CDR3 in DNA: TGTGCCAGCAGCCTCCCGGACAGGATGGGAAATAATCAGCCCCAGCATTTT. It specifies CASSLPDRMGNNQPQHF. The chain recombines TRBV7-3 with TRBJ1-5; 7 bases are a match to TRBD1. The CDR3 is made up of 17 amino acids. Germline V lookup: CDR1 SGHTA, CDR2 FQGTGA. With 5 bases clipped from V and 4 bases from J, the junction kept 14 bases outside the gene matches.

This clonotype was observed a few times. The gene calls are TRBV12-5 and TRBJ2-3; the D gene is possibly TRBD2 (6 bases). Trimming stripped 7 bases from V and 0 bases from J, with 14 bases between. The CDR3 is made up of 15 amino acids. Germline V gene sequence: CDR1 LGHNT, CDR2 FRNRAP. The DNA of the CDR3 is TGTGCTAGTGCCCCTGGGGGGTCTAGCACAGATACGCAGTATTTT. It specifies CASAPGGSSTDTQYF.

The chain uses TRBV7-9 and TRBJ2-2, with 7 nucleotides matching TRBD1. V was pared by 5 bases and J by 1 base, with 4 bases of the junction left unmatched. The CDR3 totals 15 residues. Germline V gene data show CDR1 as SEHNR and CDR2 as FQNEAQ (reference sequence). The CDR3 DNA sequence: TGTGCCAGCAGCCGGGACAGTATGAACACCGGGGAGCTGTTTTTT. It codes for CASSRDSMNTGELFF.

A few counts support this clonotype. V usage is TRBV12-3 or TRBV12-4 and J usage is TRBJ2-1; 8 bases are shared with TRBD1. The CDR3 covers 14 residues. V shed 5 bases and J 2 bases; nucleotides not matched to a gene: 2. CDR3 in DNA: TGTGCCAGCAGTATACAGGGGGCCTACAATGAGCAGTTCTTC. As protein: CASSIQGAYNEQFF.

This clonotype was seen a handful of times. The chain uses TRBV10-3 and TRBJ2-1, with 7 bases fitting TRBD2. Trimming at V came to 2 bases and at J to 7 bases, leaving 11 bases not matched to a gene. This CDR3 has 16 residues. Germline V CDR1 and CDR2: ENHRY, SYGVKD. The CDR3 is CAISEGLGSEGNEQFF. The DNA for the CDR3 is TGTGCCATCAGTGAGGGACTAGGCAGTGAAGGGAATGAGCAGTTCTTC.

This clonotype was found many times. This rearrangement joins TRBV11-2 to TRBJ2-1; 11 positions match TRBD2. The V segment lost 5 bases and the J segment 8 bases; nucleotides outside the gene matches: 8. There are 15 residues in the CDR3. Germline values: CDR1 SGHAT, CDR2 FQNNGV. CDR3 loop: CASSLSGRANHEQFF. The CDR3, as DNA: TGTGCCAGCAGCCTTAGCGGGAGGGCCAACCATGAGCAGTTCTTC.

This chain uses TRBV30 with TRBJ2-4; TRBD1 agrees at 7 bases. The ends lost 7 bases at V and 0 bases at J; junction bases unmatched: 12. The CDR3 spans 16 residues. Per the germline V gene, CDR1 is GTSNPN and CDR2 is SVGIG (reference sequence). The CDR3 sequence: CALEVRAGGAKNIQYF. CDR3 sequence (DNA): TGTGCCTTGGAGGTGAGGGCAGGGGGAGCCAAAAACATTCAGTACTTC.

This clonotype has only a few counts. CDR3: CASSLSMVQGNQPQHF. CDR3 in DNA: TGTGCCAGCAGTTTATCGATGGTCCAGGGCAATCAGCCCCAGCATTTT. The rearrangement links TRBV27 to TRBJ1-5; D remains unclear. V was cut by 0 bases and J by 2 bases, with 11 bases left in between. CDR1 is MNHEY, CDR2 SMNVEV, per germline (reference sequence). CDR3 size: 16 residues.

The chain joins TRBV28 to TRBJ2-7; the match to TRBD2 covers 11 bases. The V gene end was trimmed by 5 bases and the J gene end by 3 bases; junction bases not matched to a gene: 6. Germline V gene sequence: CDR1 MDHEN, CDR2 SYDVKM. The CDR3 covers 15 residues. The CDR3 loop reads CASSMTSGTLYEQYF. For the CDR3, the DNA is TGTGCCAGCAGTATGACTAGCGGGACACTCTACGAGCAGTACTTC.

Note on this clonotype: A read error may be the cause here, since a much bigger clone is one base away. The chain has TRBV6-1 and TRBJ1-1; D not resolved. V was shortened by 7 bases and J by 4 bases, with 13 bases between the two germline ends. From germline, CDR1 is MNHNS and CDR2 SASEGT. There are 13 residues in the CDR3. As DNA, the CDR3 is TGTGCCAGCACTCAGACTGAGTGCACTGAAGCTTTCTTT. It is translated as CASTQTECTEAFF.

V usage is TRBV19 and J usage is TRBJ1-1, with D perhaps matching TRBD1 (5 bases). V gave up 10 bases and J gave up 6 bases, with 15 bases separating them. Germline V lookup: CDR1 LNHDA, CDR2 SQIVND (reference sequence). The CDR3 runs to 12 residues. Here the CDR3 reads CATSPGGAEAFF. The CDR3 region has the DNA TGTGCCACTTCCCCCGGGGGGGCTGAAGCTTTCTTT. The entire variable domain, with the rest obtained from reference TRBV19 and TRBJ1-1, is as follows: DGGITQSPKYLFRKEGQNVTLSCEQNLNHDAMYWYRQDPGQGLRLIYYSQIVNDFQKGDIAEGYSVSREKKESFPLTVTSAQKNPTAFYLCATSPGGAEAFFGQGTRLTVV.

The sample holds a few counts of this clonotype. The rearrangement links TRBV15 to TRBJ2-5; unclear D gene. The V end was cut by 0 bases, the J end by 6 bases, with 5 bases between. The CDR3 has 12 amino acids. Germline V lookup: CDR1 LNHNV, CDR2 YYDKDF (reference sequence). CDR3 nucleotide sequence: TGTGCCACCAGCAGAGACCCTAAGACCCAGTACTTC. Encoded protein: CATSRDPKTQYF.

This clonotype was seen a handful of times. The chain is built from TRBV6-1 and TRBJ1-5; no clear D gene. Trimming took 5 bases from V and 4 from J, leaving 18 bases between them. The germline CDR1 and CDR2 sequences are MNHNS and SASEGT. This CDR3 is 16 amino acids long. Here the CDR3 reads CASSPQRRTGNQPQHF. Here the CDR3 DNA reads TGTGCCAGCAGTCCGCAGAGGAGGACGGGTAATCAGCCCCAGCATTTT.

This clonotype was seen only a few times. This chain uses TRBV27 with TRBJ1-6, with D unclear. The CDR3 covers 13 residues. V shed 2 bases and J shed 8 bases, with 7 bases lying between them. CDR1 is MNHEY and CDR2 is SMNVEV in the germline V gene (reference sequence). The CDR3 loop reads CASSLAPDSPLHF. The CDR3 nucleotides are TGTGCCAGCAGTTTAGCCCCAGATTCACCCCTCCACTTT.

This clonotype turned up a few times. The V and J genes are TRBV2 and TRBJ2-6; possible D gene TRBD1, 6 bases. Germline V gene sequence: CDR1 SNHLY, CDR2 FYNNEI. There are 17 residues in the CDR3. Between the trimmed V and J ends, which lost 6 bases and 2 bases, there was a span of 17 bases. CDR3 protein: CASRGSIHRAGANVLTF. CDR3 nucleotides: TGTGCCAGCAGGGGATCTATCCACAGGGCTGGGGCCAACGTCCTGACTTTC.

The chain recombines TRBV5-1 with TRBJ2-7; 9 bases are a match to TRBD1. The junction had 12 bases not matched to a gene; V was cut back by 4 bases and J by 10 bases. Per germline, CDR1 SGHRS and CDR2 YFSETQ. The CDR3 runs 14 residues. CDR3 DNA: TGCGCCAGCAGCCCCAGGACAGGGGCGATCGAACAGTACTTC. This codes for CASSPRTGAIEQYF.